The source of this T cell receptor beta chain is a study of OX40 agonist ivuxolimab in advanced cancers. Study context: Ivuxolimab, which patients received intravenously every 2 weeks, was dosed at 0.01 to 10 mg/kg. Three patients, one with hepatocellular carcinoma and two with cutaneous melanoma, responded partially.

General study results and limits: Both blood CD4+ and CD8+ T cells showed clonal growth by week 6 at 0.1 to 3.0 mg/kg. On average, a greater number of expanded clones characterised CD8+ T cells relative to CD4+.

For this clone: Its antigen is unknown.

Sequenced by immunoSEQ multiplex PCR; TCRdb stores in-frame clones only, minus some. In the table there are over 20,000 clones, approximately 85% of which are singletons. The CDR3 consists of 16 residues. The germline V and J ends were trimmed by 0 bases and 1 base, with 12 bases remaining between them. Germline V gives CDR1 LGHNA, CDR2 YSLEER. The clonotype originates from an adult with an advanced solid tumor such as melanoma, head and neck, liver or kidney cancer. This chain links TRBV4-3 with TRBJ1-1, with D perhaps TRBD1 (6 bases). The sample here was CD4+ or CD8+ T cells sorted from blood, taken in a trial of the OX40 agonist ivuxolimab. The CDR3 nucleotides are TGCGCCAGCAGCCAAGACTACGGGACACCGAACACTGAAGCTTTCTTT. Its protein is CASSQDYGTPNTEAFF.